The T cell receptor beta chain described here comes from a study of T cell changes during pregnancy in multiple sclerosis (dated by TCRdb to the late 2010s). Broadly, across the study: Changes in the T cell repertoire over the course of pregnancy were examined in this study in women with multiple sclerosis.

Library preparation employed the immunoSEQ multiplex PCR assay. TCRdb holds this immuneACCESS table with in-frame rearrangements only. Some clones are missing; in checked studies, unresolved V genes explain under half, and the rest has no known cause. Here the sample has approximately 90,000 clones; approximately 90% occur a single time. The ten largest account for over 2% of the sample. The CDR3 spans 14 residues, from the cysteine through the phenylalanine. The DNA shown is the 42-base CDR3, in frame from base 1. V lost 4 bases and J lost 2 bases; the stretch between them is 10 bases long. From the germline V gene, CDR1 is SGHRS and CDR2 is YFSETQ. A remark on this clone: The target of this receptor is not known. The sample holds no much larger clone one base away, and base qualities are not on file.

The sample here was peripheral blood, taken in the first trimester of pregnancy. This clonotype originated in a female donor with multiple sclerosis, enrolled in a pregnancy study. Recombination joined TRBV5-1 with TRBJ1-5; the D segment could be TRBD1, given 5 matching bases. The DNA is as follows: TGCGCCAGCAGCCCTGGACAAGGCAATCAGCCCCAGCATTTT. Its translation is CASSPGQGNQPQHF.